The clone carrying this TCR beta chain has only one observation. The sample comes from a study of CD8 T cells in Susac syndrome. This CDR3 has 15 residues. Trimming shortened V by 4 bases and J by 4 bases, and 16 bases separated the two germline ends. Per germline, CDR1 SGHAT and CDR2 FQNNGV. A quantity of about 0.5 to 1 ug RNA underwent reverse transcription using random hexamers. TCRdb called the immunoSEQ multiplex PCR reads again in MiXCR, with one record for every CDR3 protein. The table shows 95,000 to 150,000 distinct CDR3 sequences, with roughly 93% occurring only once. The source is a human donor with multiple sclerosis. The chain employs TRBV11-2 and TRBJ1-2, with a possible D match to TRBD1 (6 bases). The sample comprised CD8+ T cells from PBMCs. The DNA of the CDR3 is TGTGCCAGCAGCTCCCTCTCAGGGGCTGGCTATGGCTACACCTTC. Its protein is CASSSLSGAGYGYTF.